This T cell receptor beta chain was sequenced for a study of blood T cells in healthy people across ages. The V end lost 4 bases, the J end lost 3 bases, and 8 bases lay between the germline ends. The CDR3 has 13 residues. A sample-barcoded 5' primer and a J-beta primer mix were used in a second PCR of roughly 7 to 12 cycles. Each cDNA molecule was tagged by a template-switch adaptor that had 12 random nucleotides. All samples yielded 3 million or more CDR3-containing paired-end reads. TCRdb re-analysed the 5' RACE reads in MiXCR, keeping a single row per CDR3 protein. Altogether around 1,000,000 distinct CDR3 sequences are present, 20% to 25% being singletons, with the ten largest covering approximately 0.71%. This clonotype was seen repeatedly, ten times or more. In addition, the sample was reused for a study of T cells of mothers and their children. Per that study: Thymic selection molds TCR recombination output in a comparable way in related and unrelated pairs.

The J gene is TRBJ2-3, the V gene TRBV12-3 or TRBV12-4; D is unresolved. The sequence was obtained from a girl between 2 and 10 years old in good health. Sequencing was performed on blood. The CDR3 reads CASSSPNTDTQYF. The CDR3 DNA is TGTGCCAGCAGTTCTCCCAATACAGATACGCAGTATTTT.